Following are 3 T cell receptor beta chains from one sample sequenced in a study of identical twins. TCRdb passed the 5' RACE reads through MiXCR, listing each CDR3 protein once. The sample lists some 590,000 distinct CDR3 sequences; 7.5% to 10% were seen once. The sample was also linked to a second study, of yellow fever vaccine responses in identical twins.

The source material was PBMCs. The receptors stem from a young woman in good health.

This chain links TRBV7-9 with TRBJ2-3, with D unresolved. V lost 4 bases, J lost 4 bases, and 9 bases lay in between. The CDR3 is 13 residues long. Germline V gene sequence: CDR1 SEHNR, CDR2 FQNEAQ (reference sequence). In DNA form, the CDR3 reads TGTGCCAGCAGCTCGTCCATTTCAGATACGCAGTATTTT. The encoded protein is CASSSSISDTQYF.

In this sample, this clonotype turned up many times. This rearrangement joins TRBV6-4 to TRBJ2-1; TRBD2 matches at 12 bases. The germline gives CDR1 MRHNA, CDR2 SNTAGT. Trimming at V came to 3 bases and at J to 6 bases, leaving 0 bases not matched to a gene. The CDR3 is made up of 14 amino acids. The CDR3 protein is CASSETSGGNEQFF. The CDR3 region has the DNA TGTGCCAGCAGTGAGACTAGCGGGGGCAATGAGCAGTTCTTC.

This clonotype was picked up many times. The chain employs TRBV28 and TRBJ2-3; D uncertain. The length of the CDR3 is 13 residues. The V gene lost 3 bases and the J gene lost 0 bases, with 4 bases spanning the gap. In germline, CDR1 is MDHEN, CDR2 SYDVKM. The CDR3 reads CASSFQSTDTQYF. The CDR3 bases are TGTGCCAGCAGTTTTCAAAGCACAGATACGCAGTATTTT.